These 14 T cell receptor beta chains came from one sample sequenced in a study of blood T cell repertoires in COVID-19. The repertoire was sequenced with immunoSEQ multiplex PCR; TCRdb's copy has only in-frame clones and lacks some. The table lists around 190,000 clones, approximately 82% of them singletons. The material sequenced was peripheral blood. The receptor source for this set is a human donor in a cohort sampled during active COVID-19.

V usage is TRBV2 and J usage is TRBJ1-5; tentative D call: TRBD1 (6 bases). Germline assignment: CDR1 SNHLY and CDR2 FYNNEI. Trimming removed 6 bases from V and 2 bases from J, with 14 bases in between. The CDR3 has 15 amino acids. The CDR3 loop reads CASSETGRGNQPQHF. The CDR3 DNA is TGTGCCAGCAGCGAAACAGGGCGAGGCAATCAGCCCCAGCATTTT.

J is TRBJ2-1 and V is TRBV24-1, with TRBD1 as a possible D gene (6 bases). Germline V CDR1 and CDR2: KGHDR, SFDVKD. The CDR3 is made up of 19 amino acids. Trimming cost V 5 bases and J 0 bases, with 22 bases left between them. In nucleotides, the CDR3 is TGTGCCACCAGTGTCGGCCCCCTGGCGGAAGGGGGCTCCTACAATGAGCAGTTCTTC. It is translated as CATSVGPLAEGGSYNEQFF.

V and J are TRBV2 and TRBJ2-1; 7 bases fit TRBD2. The trim removed 7 bases at V and 7 bases at J, leaving 7 bases unmatched. CDR1 and CDR2 (germline): SNHLY, FYNNEI. The CDR3 contains 13 residues. CDR3 bases: TGTGCCAGCATGTGGCTAGCGGATAATGAGCAGTTCTTC. It yields the protein CASMWLADNEQFF.

V is TRBV28 and J is TRBJ1-4, with a possible D match to TRBD1 (5 bases). V was pared by 6 bases and J by 4 bases, with 12 bases between. CDR3 length: 14 residues. Germline V gene data show CDR1 as MDHEN and CDR2 as SYDVKM. The CDR3 sequence: CASSPGGVNEKLFF. The CDR3, as DNA: TGTGCCAGCAGCCCCGGAGGGGTTAATGAAAAACTGTTTTTT.

The chain has TRBV5-1 and TRBJ2-7; D possibly corresponds to TRBD2 (6 bases). Deletions cut 0 bases from V and 2 bases from J, with 12 bases between. This CDR3 region has 15 residues. CDR1 and CDR2 (germline): SGHRS, YFSETQ. Here the CDR3 DNA reads TGCGCCAGCAGCTTGGAGGGAGGTGGGCCCTACGAGCAGTACTTC. This codes for CASSLEGGGPYEQYF.

This chain uses TRBV12-5 with TRBJ2-5; 7 bases align to TRBD1. Germline V gene sequence: CDR1 LGHNT, CDR2 FRNRAP. Germline trimming cut 1 base from V and 5 bases from J; bases unmatched to any gene: 10. The CDR3 extends over 16 amino acids. Here the CDR3 DNA reads TGTGCTAGTGGTTTGGGCCGGGACAGCATCAGGGAGACCCAGTACTTC. It translates to CASGLGRDSIRETQYF.

The gene calls are TRBV7-2 and TRBJ2-5; no definite D call. The ends were cut back, 1 base at V and 7 bases at J, with 16 bases in the middle. This CDR3 region has 15 residues. The germline CDR1 and CDR2 sequences are SGHTA and FQGNSA. Written as DNA, the CDR3 is TGTGCCAGCAGCTTAGTTTCGAAGCGATTGGCGACCCAGTACTTC. Protein: CASSLVSKRLATQYF. Variable domain in full (rest from reference TRBV7-2 and TRBJ2-5): GAGVSQSPSNKVTEKGKDVELRCDPISGHTALYWYRQSLGQGLEFLIYFQGNSAPDKSGLPSDRFSAERTGGSVSTLTIQRTQQEDSAVYLCASSLVSKRLATQYFGPGTRLLVL.

The sample holds a few counts of this clone. The rearrangement links TRBV29-1 to TRBJ2-1; 10 nucleotides align to TRBD2. The CDR3 extends over 15 amino acids. V shed 3 bases, J shed 7 bases, and the junction held 9 bases outside the gene matches. Looked up from germline, CDR1 is SQVTM and CDR2 is ANQGSEA. The CDR3 DNA sequence: TGCAGCGTTGAGGGAGCGGGAGGGCCGGGGAATGAGCAGTTCTTC. Translation: CSVEGAGGPGNEQFF.

The gene calls are TRBV20-1 and TRBJ2-1; no reliable D call. CDR1 and CDR2 from the germline V gene are DFQATT and SNEGSKA (reference sequence). The length of the CDR3 is 11 residues. V lost 6 bases, J lost 6 bases, and 9 bases lay in between. The CDR3 loop reads CSAPLVNEQFF. CDR3 in DNA: TGCAGTGCCCCCTTAGTCAATGAGCAGTTCTTC.

The V call is TRBV24-1, the J call TRBJ2-3; 9 nucleotides agree with TRBD1. There are 14 residues in the CDR3. Germline V CDR1 and CDR2: KGHDR, SFDVKD. V dropped 3 bases and J dropped 12; count of bases not matched to a gene: 9. The CDR3 spells CATSDLAPGQGQYF. CDR3 sequence (DNA): TGTGCCACCAGTGATCTCGCTCCGGGACAGGGACAGTATTTT.

The chain employs TRBV10-2 and TRBJ2-5; TRBD1 might be the D (5 bases). The germline V gene has CDR1 WSHSY and CDR2 SAAADI. This CDR3 has 13 amino acids. Trimming cost V 6 bases and J 5 bases, with 13 bases left between them. CDR3 nucleotides: TGCGCCAGCAGGGACAACAGTGGGGAGACCCAGTACTTC. It encodes CASRDNSGETQYF.

This clone was detected many times. The J gene is TRBJ1-4, the V gene TRBV5-6; 7 bases map to TRBD1. The CDR3 has 16 residues. J gave up 6 bases and V 4 bases, and 12 bases lay outside the gene matches. Germline CDR1 SGHDT, CDR2 YYEEEE. CDR3 sequence: CASSHRTGSFYEKLFF. The CDR3 nucleotides are TGTGCCAGCAGCCACAGGACAGGTTCCTTTTATGAAAAACTGTTTTTT.

This clone was recorded a few times. This rearrangement joins TRBV11-2 to TRBJ2-2, with TRBD1 identical over 10 bases. The CDR3 has 18 amino acids. J lost 1 base, V lost 3 bases, and 8 bases had no gene match. Germline CDR1 and CDR2: SGHAT and FQNNGV. The CDR3 loop reads CASSFPGTGVVNTGELFF. CDR3 nucleotides: TGTGCCAGCAGCTTTCCCGGGACAGGGGTTGTGAACACCGGGGAGCTGTTTTTT. The whole variable domain, filled in from reference TRBV11-2 and TRBJ2-2, reads EAGVAQSPRYKIIEKRQSVAFWCNPISGHATLYWYQQILGQGPKLLIQFQNNGVVDDSQLPKDRFSAERLKGVDSTLKIQPAKLEDSAVYLCASSFPGTGVVNTGELFFGEGSRLTVL.

The chain carries TRBV4-1 and TRBJ1-2, with 8 positions matching TRBD1. The germline gives CDR1 MGHRA, CDR2 YSYEKL. The CDR3 covers 15 residues. The V gene end was trimmed by 2 bases and the J gene end by 0 bases; junction bases not matched to a gene: 2. This chain's CDR3 is CASSQQTGANYGYTF. The CDR3 DNA follows: TGCGCCAGCAGCCAACAGACAGGGGCTAACTATGGCTACACCTTC.